A selection of T cell receptor beta chains follows, all from one sample in a study of T cell changes during pregnancy in multiple sclerosis. Some clones are missing from TCRdb's copy, which holds only in-frame ones; the method was immunoSEQ multiplex PCR. This table holds tens of thousands of clones, about 90% found once. Specimen: CD4+ T cells from peripheral blood mononuclear cells, collected in the second trimester of pregnancy. The receptors here all came from a female donor in good health, enrolled as a control in a pregnancy study. CDR3s leave out the opening cysteine and the closing phenylalanine or tryptophan.

TRBV29-1	TRBJ2-5	SVARGETQY
TRBV5-5	TRBJ2-3	ASSLELATDTQY
TRBV18	TRBJ1-1	ASSPLKGKGASTEAF
TRBV15	TRBJ1-2	ATSRNQGSFGYT
TRBV28	TRBJ1-1	ASSQPGLEAF
TRBV10-3	TRBJ2-7	AISETRGLGEQY
TRBV5-1	TRBJ1-3	ASSLPGTGNTIY
TRBV7-9	TRBJ1-5	ASSSGAGRNQPQH
TRBV12-5	TRBJ2-1	ASGLGTGTSNEQF
TRBV6-5	TRBJ1-1	ASSYRGDRVRTEAF
TRBV5-1	TRBJ2-3	ASSLARTGKRQYTDTQY
TRBV5-8	TRBJ2-5	ASRMEAQETQY
TRBV7-8	TRBJ2-1	ASRAFPAQRFHEQF
TRBV7-2	TRBJ2-5	ASSPDGGGLPQTQY
TRBV19	TRBJ1-5	ASSQTRRSNQPQH
TRBV6-6	TRBJ2-4	ASRDAPGQWKNIQY
TRBV6-5	TRBJ1-6	ASSAPGSPLH
TRBV18	TRBJ1-2	ASSRDGTGAGGYT
TRBV5-6	TRBJ1-2	ASSPGNNYGYT
TRBV7-2	TRBJ2-1	ASSLSGLAGGEQF
TRBV6-1	TRBJ2-3	ASSERAASTDTQY
TRBV5-8	TRBJ1-6	ASNQGARGVGNSPLH
TRBV2	TRBJ1-4	ASTKRGELNEKLF
TRBV7-2	TRBJ1-1	ASSMGQDTEAF
TRBV19	TRBJ1-1	ASSMSAATRGYTEAF
TRBV18	TRBJ2-3	ASSEDRKFTDTQY
TRBV14	TRBJ2-1	ASSQDFWTSGFNEQF
TRBV19	TRBJ1-1	ATLTRSQANTEAF
TRBV4-2	TRBJ2-3	ASSQDPGLAGVQDTQY
TRBV4-3	TRBJ2-1	ASSQEAAPRGEQF
TRBV7-2	TRBJ1-1	ASSLAPRAF
TRBV7-8	TRBJ2-7	ASSENRVAYEQY
TRBV28	TRBJ1-2	ASSIHPGRPNYGYT
TRBV29-1	TRBJ2-5	SVENTLADQETQY
TRBV19	TRBJ2-3	ASSKLAGGLTDTQY
TRBV2	TRBJ2-6	ASSPGQARSGANVLT
TRBV7-3	TRBJ2-1	ASSSSSVDNEQF
TRBV19	TRBJ1-1	ASGRPVNTEAF
TRBV4-1	TRBJ1-6	ASSQDSFRVSYNSPLH
TRBV27	TRBJ1-2	ASSLQGPEANYGYT
TRBV6-5	TRBJ1-6	ASIRGQNNSPLH
TRBV30	TRBJ1-2	AHTFGTNYGYT